Listed below are T cell receptor beta chains from one sample, sequenced in a study of blood T cell repertoires in COVID-19. Generated by immunoSEQ multiplex PCR, the TCRdb table keeps only in-frame clones and is missing some. The table has under 30,000 clones, 70% to 90% seen once. Material for sequencing was peripheral blood. The receptors derive from a human donor in a cohort sampled during active COVID-19. Each CDR3 is given with its conserved first and last residue. Fields, in order: J gene, V gene, clone size, D gene, CDR3 DNA, CDR3 protein. The D gene is left open where the match is weak. Clone size is stated in some rows and not others, as once, few, many or a class when expanded.

TRBJ2-3	TRBV5-4	NA	TRBD2	TGTGCCAGCAGCTTGGTGACGGGGGGGACAGATACGCAGTATTTT	CASSLVTGGTDTQYF
TRBJ1-1	TRBV6-5	NA	NA	TGTGCCAGCAGCCCACGGGCGGGGGACACTGAAGCTTTCTTT	CASSPRAGDTEAFF
TRBJ2-7	TRBV6-6	few	TRBD1	TGTGCCAGCAGTCAGGGGGTCTACGAGCAGTACTTC	CASSQGVYEQYF
TRBJ1-1	TRBV13	NA	NA	TGTGCCAGCAGCTGGGGCAGGGCCAAGGGATTTAACACTGAAGCTTTCTTT	CASSWGRAKGFNTEAFF
TRBJ2-1	TRBV9	once	NA	TGTGCCAGCAGCGTAAACGTGGGGGCGCTCAATGAGCAGTTCTTC	CASSVNVGALNEQFF
TRBJ2-7	TRBV5-1	NA	TRBD1	TGCGCCAGCAGCGGGGGACAGACCGGATACGAGCAGTACTTC	CASSGGQTGYEQYF
TRBJ2-3	TRBV27	NA	NA	TGTGCCAGCAAAAAGGGGATCACAGATACGCAGTATTTT	CASKKGITDTQYF
TRBJ2-1	TRBV5-4	NA	TRBD1	TGTGCCAGCTCTACAGGGGGATGGGGGTCCTACAATGAGCAGTTCTTC	CASSTGGWGSYNEQFF
TRBJ2-3	TRBV9	NA	NA	TGTGCCAGCAGCGGACCCCAGGGAGATACGCAGTATTTT	CASSGPQGDTQYF
TRBJ1-1	TRBV5-1	NA	NA	TGCGCCAGCAGCGCCGGGATCATGTCCCTCCCAATGAACACTGAAGCTTTCTTT	CASSAGIMSLPMNTEAFF
TRBJ2-6	TRBV14	NA	TRBD1	TGTGCCAGCAGCCACTGGGGACAGGGGGTATCTGGGGCCAACGTCCTGACTTTC	CASSHWGQGVSGANVLTF
TRBJ2-7	TRBV20-1	NA	NA	TGCAGTGCTAGTGGAGGCAGGGTAAACGAGCAGTACTTC	CSASGGRVNEQYF
TRBJ1-6	TRBV19	NA	NA	TGTGCCAGTAGTACAGGGCAGGGTTTCGGACCCCTCCACTTT	CASSTGQGFGPLHF
TRBJ1-5	TRBV7-9	few	NA	TGTGCCAGCAGTCCTCTCCCGGGTCAGCCCCAGCATTTT	CASSPLPGQPQHF
TRBJ1-2	TRBV6-5	NA	NA	TGTGCCAGCAGTTCCCCGACGAGGGGCTACACCTTC	CASSSPTRGYTF
TRBJ2-5	TRBV24-1	NA	NA	TGTGCCACCAGTAGGGCAGGAGGAGAGACCCAGTACTTC	CATSRAGGETQYF
TRBJ2-7	TRBV15	NA	TRBD2	TGTGCCACCAGCAGAGATCCTAGCGGCCACGAGCAGTACTTC	CATSRDPSGHEQYF
TRBJ2-7	TRBV19	NA	TRBD1	TGTGCCAGTAGTTCGGGACAGGGAGGCTACGAGCAGTACTTC	CASSSGQGGYEQYF
TRBJ2-3	TRBV11-2	NA	NA	TGTGCCAGCAGCTTAGGGCGGAGCACAGATACGCAGTATTTT	CASSLGRSTDTQYF
TRBJ1-6	TRBV30	NA	TRBD1	TGTGCCTGGAGTGGACAGGGTGGTTCACCCCTCCACTTT	CAWSGQGGSPLHF
TRBJ1-6	TRBV5-1	NA	TRBD1	TGCGCCAGCAGCCCGGGACAGGGAAATTCACCCCTCCACTTT	CASSPGQGNSPLHF
TRBJ2-3	TRBV5-6	NA	TRBD2	TGTGCCAGCAGCTCACTGGTAGCGGGGGGCCTCCTAGATACGCAGTATTTT	CASSSLVAGGLLDTQYF
TRBJ1-6	TRBV7-9	once	TRBD1	TGTGCCAGCAGCTTAGGCACCGGGACAGGGGGTTCACCCCTCCACTTT	CASSLGTGTGGSPLHF